Each of the 15 T cell receptor beta chains below was sequenced from the same sample in a study of T cells in women clearing cervical HPV infection. Some clones are missing from TCRdb's copy, which holds only in-frame ones; the method was immunoSEQ multiplex PCR. In total, the table holds about 22,000 clones. The specimen sequenced was blood buffy coat. Receptor source: a woman aged 18-69 years with a cervical HPV16 infection that either progressed to CIN3+ or cleared (not recorded which).

Of note for this clone: The CDR3 extends 3 residues past the end of the read, so its final part is completed from the germline J gene. V gene TRBV10-1 combines with J gene TRBJ1-4, with 8 nucleotides matching TRBD1. The V gene end was trimmed by 5 bases and the J gene end by 8 bases; junction bases not matched to a gene: 16. The germline V gene has CDR1 WNHNN and CDR2 SYGVQD (reference sequence). The CDR3 has 17 amino acids. The sequenced part of the CDR3 DNA is TGCGCCAGCAGTAGGACAGGGTATATAGACATAGTCGAAAAA. Amino acid sequence: CASSRTGYIDIVEK. The entire CDR3 protein is CASSRTGYIDIVEKLFF.

About this clone itself: The CDR3 end lies 3 residues beyond the end of the read and is filled in from the germline J gene. This chain joins TRBV5-1 and TRBJ2-1, with D perhaps TRBD1 (5 bases). CDR3 length: 15 amino acids. CDR1 SGHRS and CDR2 YFSETQ come from the germline V gene. Between the trimmed V and J ends, which lost 0 bases and 2 bases, there was a span of 9 bases. CDR3 bases read: TGCGCCAGCAGCTTGGAGGGGCGCCCCTACAATGAG. Translation: CASSLEGRPYNE. The whole CDR3 region reads CASSLEGRPYNEQFF.

In the case of this clone: The CDR3 extends 3 residues past the end of the read, so its final part is completed from the germline J gene. The V and J genes are TRBV20-1 and TRBJ1-3, with D perhaps TRBD1 (5 bases). The CDR3 is 13 amino acids. Germline values: CDR1 DFQATT, CDR2 SNEGSKA (reference sequence). V was trimmed by 3 bases and J by 0 bases, leaving 6 bases between them. Partial CDR3 DNA: TGCAGTGCTAGCGACAGCTCTGGAAACACC. Its protein product is CSASDSSGNT. The whole CDR3 sequence is CSASDSSGNTIYF.

Note on this clone: The CDR3 end lies 3 residues beyond the end of the read and is filled in from the germline J gene. The chain links TRBV6-4 to TRBJ1-5; a possible D gene is TRBD1 (5 bases). This CDR3 region has 15 residues. Germline CDR1 and CDR2: MRHNA and SNTAGT. With 2 bases removed from V and 2 bases from J, the gap between germline ends came to 10 bases. The CDR3 bases that were read are TGTGCCAGCAGTGACCGAACAGGAGGCAATCAGCCC. It encodes CASSDRTGGNQP. The whole CDR3 sequence is CASSDRTGGNQPQHF.

This clone is called medium-sized (0.01 to 0.1%) based on its frequency. The read is 3 residues too short to cover the CDR3 end, so that end is filled in from the germline J gene. V is TRBV29-1 and J is TRBJ2-2; possible D gene TRBD2, 6 bases. From germline, CDR1 is SQVTM and CDR2 ANQGSEA. This CDR3 has 12 amino acids. Trimming pared 8 bases from V and 4 bases from J, leaving 11 bases between. The CDR3 region is CSSEEGTGELFF. The sequenced CDR3 bases are TGCAGCTCGGAGGAGGGCACCGGGGAG.

With regard to this clone: The CDR3 goes on 3 residues after the read ends, and that part is filled in from the germline J gene. The rearrangement links TRBV19 to TRBJ1-5; 7 positions agree with TRBD1. Per germline, CDR1 LNHDA and CDR2 SQIVND (reference sequence). The CDR3 has 15 residues. V trimming: 6 bases; J trimming: 3 bases; junction bases outside the gene matches: 8. Incomplete CDR3 DNA: TGTGCCAGTAGCAGTACAGGGGTACACAATCAGCCC. As protein: CASSSTGVHNQP. The full-length CDR3 reads as CASSSTGVHNQPQHF.

As for this clone: The read falls 3 residues short of the CDR3 end, and the missing part is taken from the germline J gene. The gene calls are TRBV7-2 and TRBJ2-7; D perhaps matches TRBD1 (6 bases). The V and J ends lost 4 bases and 6 bases respectively, with 16 bases between them. CDR1 and CDR2 (germline): SGHTA, FQGNSA. This CDR3 is built from 14 residues. CDR3 protein: CASSYRTGSGEQYF. The sequenced part of the CDR3 DNA is TGTGCCAGCAGCTATCGTACAGGGAGCGGCGAG.

Worth noting for this clone: The read finishes 3 residues shy of the CDR3 end, and the germline J gene is used to complete it. The gene calls are TRBV5-1 and TRBJ1-6, with D maybe TRBD1 (5 bases). In germline, CDR1 is SGHRS, CDR2 YFSETQ. Trimming took 0 bases from V and 7 from J, leaving 17 bases between them. This CDR3 comprises 17 residues. The CDR3 here is CASSLVSGIRKNSPLHF. The DNA read from the CDR3 is TGCGCCAGCAGCTTGGTATCAGGGATACGAAAAAATTCACCC.

On this clone: The observed sequence ends 3 residues before the CDR3 terminus, with the missing tail filled in from the germline J gene. The chain combines TRBV11-2 with TRBJ2-7; D ambiguous. This CDR3 has 15 residues. V was clipped by 1 base and J by 3 bases, with 13 bases between them. The V gene's germline CDR1 is SGHAT and CDR2 FQNNGV. CDR3 DNA, as far as it was read: TGTGCCAGCAGCTTAGTGCTAGACGTGGGCTACGAG. Protein product: CASSLVLDVGYE. The whole CDR3 sequence is CASSLVLDVGYEQYF. The full variable domain, completed using reference TRBV11-2 and TRBJ2-7, is EAGVAQSPRYKIIEKRQSVAFWCNPISGHATLYWYQQILGQGPKLLIQFQNNGVVDDSQLPKDRFSAERLKGVDSTLKIQPAKLEDSAVYLCASSLVLDVGYEQYFGPGTRLTVT.

A note on this clone: The CDR3 goes on 3 residues after the read ends, and that part is filled in from the germline J gene. The chain carries TRBV19 and TRBJ2-3, with D possibly TRBD2 on 5 matching bases. The CDR3 totals 15 residues. Trimming removed 4 bases at V and 3 bases at J, with 14 bases between. Germline V gene lookup returns CDR1 LNHDA and CDR2 SQIVND (reference sequence). The sequenced CDR3 bases are TGTGCCAGTAGTACTCGGGGATTGGGGACAGATACG. Translation gives CASSTRGLGTDT. The whole CDR3 region reads CASSTRGLGTDTQYF. The entire variable domain, with the rest obtained from reference TRBV19 and TRBJ2-3, is as follows: DGGITQSPKYLFRKEGQNVTLSCEQNLNHDAMYWYRQDPGQGLRLIYYSQIVNDFQKGDIAEGYSVSREKKESFPLTVTSAQKNPTAFYLCASSTRGLGTDTQYFGPGTRLTVL.

Comment on this clone: The read terminates 3 residues before the CDR3 end, so the remaining end is supplied by the germline J gene. The chain joins TRBV20-1 to TRBJ1-5; weak D call: TRBD1 (5 bases). The CDR3 loop spans 12 amino acids. V was clipped by 6 bases and J by 4 bases, with 10 bases between them. Germline V gene data show CDR1 as DFQATT and CDR2 as SNEGSKA (reference sequence). CDR3 amino acids: CSAVKGNQPQHF. CDR3 bases read: TGCAGTGCCGTAAAGGGGAATCAGCCC.

For this clone: Read coverage stops 3 residues before the CDR3 terminus; the germline J gene supplies the remainder. The chain has TRBV5-1 and TRBJ1-2, with 8 nucleotides matching TRBD1. After removal of 4 bases from V and 4 bases from J, the junction contained 6 bases not matched to a gene. Germline lookup yields CDR1 SGHRS and CDR2 YFSETQ. The CDR3 is 14 amino acids. CDR3 amino acids: CASSGQGGGYGYTF. The CDR3 DNA, read in part, is TGCGCCAGCAGCGGACAGGGAGGGGGCTATGGC.

A word on this clone: The read terminates 3 residues ahead of where the CDR3 ends, so the germline J gene completes it. The V gene is TRBV10-3, the J gene TRBJ1-2; a weak D match, TRBD1 (6 bases). CDR3 length: 16 amino acids. Trimming removed 3 bases from V and 2 bases from J, with 16 bases in between. CDR1 is ENHRY and CDR2 is SYGVKD in the germline V gene. The CDR3 sequence: CAISDSTGRRNYGYTF. The part of the CDR3 DNA that was read is TGTGCCATCAGTGACTCTACAGGGAGGAGGAACTATGGC.

Notes on this clone: The CDR3 end lies 3 residues beyond the end of the read and is filled in from the germline J gene. The chain employs TRBV12-3 or TRBV12-4 and TRBJ1-2, with 9 bases that match TRBD1. This CDR3 contains 12 residues. The CDR3 bases that were read are TGTGCCAGCAGTGGACAGGGGAAAGGC. Protein: CASSGQGKG. The entire CDR3 sequence reads CASSGQGKGYTF.

Note on this clone: The read finishes 3 residues shy of the CDR3 end, and the germline J gene is used to complete it. The J gene is TRBJ2-7, the V gene TRBV7-2, with a possible D match to TRBD2 (6 bases). Germline values: CDR1 SGHTA, CDR2 FQGNSA. The ends were cut back, 5 bases at V and 4 bases at J, with 15 bases in the middle. The CDR3 sequence is 14 residues long. The CDR3 is CASSADSGQYEQYF. The sequenced part of the CDR3 DNA is TGTGCCAGCAGCGCCGATAGCGGACAATACGAG.